This T cell receptor beta chain was profiled in a study of T cells in Graves' hyperthyroidism and ophthalmopathy. Overall study: Peripheral blood was acquired at first diagnosis, ahead of any therapy whatsoever. Findings and caveats of the study: Patients with ophthalmopathy were separated from those with stable hyperthyroidism by a 13 V-J model. Among clonotypes expanded in thyroid above 0.001, most were also found in blood.

TCR beta CDR3 region amplification was performed from RNA transcripts. The TCR CDR3 was amplified in a first-round RT-PCR using the HTBI primer set. TCRdb processed the multiplex PCR reads anew with MiXCR; each CDR3 protein has one entry. This table has about 210,000 distinct CDR3 sequences, roughly a sixth appearing once. Criteria for exclusion of patients were uncontrolled infection, other autoimmune disease, pregnancy or lactation. This clonotype appeared a few times. Its antigen is as yet unknown. This CDR3 contains 17 residues. CDR1 and CDR2 from the germline V gene are MGHRA and YSYEKL. V shed 3 bases and J 8 bases; nucleotides not matched to a gene: 15.

This sequence was found in a middle-aged man with Graves' hyperthyroidism. The J gene is TRBJ2-5, the V gene TRBV4-1, with TRBD2 matching over 10 bases. The sample comprised blood. The CDR3 loop is CASSQPSSGRGLRTQYF. As DNA, the CDR3 is TGCGCCAGCAGCCAGCCCTCTAGCGGGAGAGGGTTGAGAACCCAGTACTTC.